The table lists the clone carrying this T cell receptor (beta chain) with many counts. This entry comes from a study of blood T cells in healthy people across ages. Primed by a sample-barcoded 5' primer and a J-beta primer mix, a second PCR proceeded for 7 to 11 cycles. TCRdb fed the 5' RACE reads into MiXCR, producing one record per CDR3 protein. The data show about 780,000 distinct CDR3 sequences, with more than 35% seen just once and less than 20% held by the top ten. CDR3 length equals 15 residues. Trimming removed 2 bases at V and 1 base at J, with 9 bases between. The specimen sequenced was blood. The V gene is TRBV12-3 or TRBV12-4, the J gene TRBJ2-1; D is possibly TRBD2 (5 bases). The receptor comes from a man aged 80 or over in good health. CDR3 residues: CASSLRDRSYNEQFF. The CDR3 bases are TGTGCCAGCAGTTTACGGGATAGATCCTACAATGAGCAGTTCTTC.